The TCR beta chain described here comes from a study of CD8 T cells in Susac syndrome. Looking at the study overall: When blood was drawn, the patients with Susac syndrome were therapy-naive, on corticosteroids, or on intravenous immunoglobulin alone.

RNA was extracted with the RNeasy kit, and a quantity of about 0.5 to 1 ug was reverse transcribed using random hexamers. TCRdb re-called the immunoSEQ multiplex PCR reads with MiXCR, one entry per CDR3 protein. The sample consists of 150,000 or so distinct CDR3 sequences, approximately 95% of them appearing once. V was clipped by 5 bases and J by 4 bases; unmatched bases: 7. CDR1 is DFQATT and CDR2 is SNEGSKA in the germline V gene (reference sequence). This CDR3 is built from 14 residues. Sequenced material: CD4+ T cells from PBMCs. The sequence was obtained from a human donor with Susac syndrome. The V call is TRBV20-1, the J call TRBJ2-1; 8 nucleotides align to TRBD2. The CDR3 is CSALGTSRYNEQFF. DNA of the CDR3: TGCAGTGCTCTAGGGACTAGTAGATACAATGAGCAGTTCTTC.